This entry lists 16 T cell receptor beta chains sequenced from one sample in a study of Ad26.COV2.S vaccination and SARS-CoV-2 variants. This sample's treatment: over 15 received Ad26.COV2.S at low or high dose, single or two shots; roughly 5 received placebo; per-sample allocation not given. Vaccine and placebo recipients were sampled on day 63 after the first injection. This table comes from immunoSEQ multiplex PCR, and its TCRdb copy is limited to in-frame clones, with some not included. Of 350,000 to 450,000 clones detected, about 85% appear once; the ten largest clones hold roughly 3.1%. Specimen: peripheral blood, collected in a trial of Ad26.COV2.S vaccine versus placebo. The receptors derive from a person between 18 and 60 years old who received the Ad26.COV2.S COVID-19 vaccine or a placebo.

V and J are TRBV3-1 (or the pseudogene TRBV3-2) and TRBJ1-3; D not certain. The CDR3 is 13 residues long. Trimming removed 2 bases from V and 4 bases from J, with 6 bases in between. Germline loops: CDR1 LGHDT, CDR2 YNNKEL (reference sequence). The CDR3 bases are TGTGCCAGCAGCCAATTGATCGGAAACACCATATATTTT. Translated, it gives CASSQLIGNTIYF.

J is TRBJ1-3 and V is TRBV5-5; no reliable D call. Trimming left V 3 bases short and J 3 bases short, with 13 bases between. Germline CDR1 is SGHKS and CDR2 is YYEKEE (reference sequence). This CDR3 spans 15 amino acids. The chain's CDR3 is CASSWTQADGNTIYF. The CDR3 DNA reads TGTGCCAGCAGCTGGACCCAGGCGGATGGAAACACCATATATTTT.

The gene calls are TRBV18 and TRBJ2-5, with D maybe TRBD1 (6 bases). Germline CDR1 KGHSH, CDR2 LQKENI. Between the trimmed V and J ends, which lost 3 bases and 0 bases, there was a span of 14 bases. The CDR3 spans 16 residues. In DNA form, the CDR3 reads TGTGCCAGCTCACCGAAATCCGGGACACACCAAGAGACCCAGTACTTC. It codes for CASSPKSGTHQETQYF. Supplemented by reference TRBV18 and TRBJ2-5, the full variable domain reads NAGVMQNPRHLVRRRGQEARLRCSPMKGHSHVYWYRQLPEEGLKFMVYLQKENIIDESGMPKERFSAEFPKEGPSILRIQQVVRGDSAAYFCASSPKSGTHQETQYFGPGTRLLVL.

The chain employs TRBV13 and TRBJ2-5, with D perhaps TRBD1 (6 bases). V dropped 5 bases and J dropped 4 bases, with 14 bases sitting between them. This CDR3 is 14 amino acids long. Germline values: CDR1 PRHDT, CDR2 FYEKMQ (reference sequence). This chain's CDR3 is CASSRDRNRETQYF. CDR3 DNA: TGTGCCAGCAGCCGAGACAGGAATAGAGAGACCCAGTACTTC.

A single count supports this clone. The chain links TRBV18 to TRBJ2-3; a weak D match, TRBD2 (5 bases). Trimming took 3 bases from V and 2 from J, leaving 18 bases between them. From germline, CDR1 is KGHSH and CDR2 LQKENI. The CDR3 is made up of 17 amino acids. The CDR3 reads CASSPEPPSRVTDTQYF. Here the CDR3 DNA reads TGTGCCAGCTCACCGGAACCCCCTAGCAGAGTCACAGATACGCAGTATTTT.

The chain recombines TRBV12-5 with TRBJ1-4, with 10 positions matching TRBD1. The CDR3 totals 15 residues. From germline, CDR1 is LGHNT and CDR2 FRNRAP. V was clipped by 9 bases and J by 4 bases; unmatched bases: 8. The CDR3 is CARSGQGEVNEKLFF. The CDR3 DNA sequence: TGTGCTAGAAGCGGACAGGGGGAGGTTAATGAAAAACTGTTTTTT.

The chain has TRBV7-6 and TRBJ1-1; D gene unclear. V was cut by 1 base and J by 1 base, with 4 bases left in between. Germline-derived CDR1 and CDR2 are SGHVS and FNYEAQ. The length of the CDR3 is 13 residues. DNA of the CDR3: TGTGCCAGCAGCTTAGAACCGAACACTGAAGCTTTCTTT. Residues: CASSLEPNTEAFF.

The rearrangement links TRBV27 to TRBJ2-3; D is unclear. The germline V gene encodes CDR1 MNHEY and CDR2 SMNVEV (reference sequence). The CDR3 is 14 residues long. Trimming stripped 5 bases from V and 5 bases from J, with 14 bases between. The CDR3 DNA follows: TGTGCCAGCAGTCCCCGAACAAAAGGAGATACGCAGTATTTT. Its protein product is CASSPRTKGDTQYF.

This clone has only one observation. The chain recombines TRBV11-2 with TRBJ2-5; the D is unclear. From germline, CDR1 is SGHAT and CDR2 FQNNGV. The CDR3 is 15 amino acids. Trimming cost V 4 bases and J 5 bases, with 17 bases left between them. DNA for the CDR3: TGTGCCAGCAGCTCTTACCCCCTTCCCGGGGAGACCCAGTACTTC. Translation: CASSSYPLPGETQYF. Complete variable domain (other parts from reference TRBV11-2 and TRBJ2-5): EAGVAQSPRYKIIEKRQSVAFWCNPISGHATLYWYQQILGQGPKLLIQFQNNGVVDDSQLPKDRFSAERLKGVDSTLKIQPAKLEDSAVYLCASSSYPLPGETQYFGPGTRLLVL.

This clone has a single count. V gene TRBV6-2 or TRBV6-3 combines with J gene TRBJ2-3, with D possibly matching TRBD1 (6 bases). The CDR3 sequence is 14 residues long. The germline gives CDR1 MNHEY, CDR2 SVGEGT. The V end was cut by 5 bases, the J end by 4 bases, with 13 bases between. CDR3 protein: CASSGTLTADTQYF. The CDR3 DNA reads TGTGCCAGCAGTGGGACACTCACTGCAGATACGCAGTATTTT.

The chain joins TRBV7-2 to TRBJ2-3; no clear D. Trimming took 1 base from V and 0 from J, leaving 5 bases between them. This CDR3 spans 14 amino acids. Germline CDR1 reads SGHTA; CDR2 reads FQGNSA. The DNA for the CDR3 is TGTGCCAGCAGCTTAGGCCATAGCACAGATACGCAGTATTTT. Its protein is CASSLGHSTDTQYF. Together with reference TRBV7-2 and TRBJ2-3, the CDR3 gives the full variable domain: GAGVSQSPSNKVTEKGKDVELRCDPISGHTALYWYRQSLGQGLEFLIYFQGNSAPDKSGLPSDRFSAERTGGSVSTLTIQRTQQEDSAVYLCASSLGHSTDTQYFGPGTRLTVL.

The chain joins TRBV18 to TRBJ1-5; perhaps TRBD1 as D (6 bases). V lost 2 bases and J lost 5, with 7 bases in between. CDR3 length: 13 residues. CDR1 is KGHSH, CDR2 LQKENI, per germline. Here the CDR3 DNA reads TGTGCCAGCTCACCAACAGGGTATCAGCCCCAGCATTTT. It is translated as CASSPTGYQPQHF. The full variable domain, in which reference TRBV18 and TRBJ1-5 provide the parts outside the CDR3, is NAGVMQNPRHLVRRRGQEARLRCSPMKGHSHVYWYRQLPEEGLKFMVYLQKENIIDESGMPKERFSAEFPKEGPSILRIQQVVRGDSAAYFCASSPTGYQPQHFGDGTRLSIL.

V gene TRBV6-9 combines with J gene TRBJ2-7, with D unresolved. Germline assignment: CDR1 MNHGY and CDR2 SVAAGI. The CDR3 is 14 residues long. Between the trimmed V and J ends, which lost 1 base and 2 bases, there was a span of 9 bases. The CDR3 is CASSYLAATYEQYF. The CDR3 nucleotides read TGTGCCAGCAGTTATTTAGCCGCTACCTACGAGCAGTACTTC.

The V call is TRBV15, the J call TRBJ2-7, with unresolved D. The germline gives CDR1 LNHNV, CDR2 YYDKDF (reference sequence). This CDR3 region has 16 residues. Trimming removed 1 base from V and 0 bases from J, with 13 bases in between. CDR3 bases: TGTGCCACCAGCAGAGCAGGTTCGTCAAGCTCCTACGAGCAGTACTTC. Residues: CATSRAGSSSSYEQYF. Variable domain in full (rest from reference TRBV15 and TRBJ2-7): DAMVIQNPRYQVTQFGKPVTLSCSQTLNHNVMYWYQQKSSQAPKLLFHYYDKDFNNEADTPDNFQSRRPNTSFCFLDIRSPGLGDTAMYLCATSRAGSSSSYEQYFGPGTRLTVT.

The V call is TRBV5-4, the J call TRBJ2-5; D is uncertain. The CDR3 length is 14 residues. The V and J ends lost 2 bases and 5 bases respectively, with 13 bases between them. Germline-derived CDR1 and CDR2 are SGHNT and YYREEE (reference sequence). CDR3 loop: CASSFSGSWETQYF. CDR3 coding DNA: TGTGCCAGCAGCTTCTCTGGTAGTTGGGAGACCCAGTACTTC. The whole variable domain, remainder taken from reference TRBV5-4 and TRBJ2-5, is ETGVTQSPTHLIKTRGQQVTLRCSSQSGHNTVSWYQQALGQGPQFIFQYYREEENGRGNFPPRFSGLQFPNYSSELNVNALELDDSALYLCASSFSGSWETQYFGPGTRLLVL.

The rearrangement uses TRBV10-3 and TRBJ1-5; D gene ambiguous. The V gene's germline CDR1 is ENHRY and CDR2 SYGVKD. Trimming took off 3 bases at V and 3 bases at J, with 6 bases between the two ends. The CDR3 runs to 13 residues. The CDR3 sequence: CAISDSSNQPQHF. The CDR3 DNA is TGTGCCATCAGTGACAGTTCCAATCAGCCCCAGCATTTT.